Listed here are 29 T cell receptor beta chains from one sample, sequenced in a study of siplizumab effects on memory and regulatory T cells. The data were produced by immunoSEQ multiplex PCR, yet TCRdb's version contains in-frame clones alone and is incomplete. The sample lists some 110,000 clones; less than 95% were seen once. The sample comprised non-Treg CD4+ T cells sorted from blood. Source of these receptors: a human donor in good health.

The chain recombines TRBV4-2 with TRBJ1-1, with 8 bases fitting TRBD1. CDR3 length: 16 amino acids. The V and J ends lost 0 bases and 4 bases, in that order; junction bases with no gene match: 7. The germline gives CDR1 LGHNA, CDR2 YNFKEQ. This CDR3 is CASSQEVTGGPTEAFF. Written as DNA, the CDR3 is TGTGCCAGCAGCCAAGAAGTAACAGGGGGTCCCACTGAAGCTTTCTTT.

The V call is TRBV10-3, the J call TRBJ2-1, with D possibly being TRBD2 (6 bases). Germline CDR1 and CDR2: ENHRY and SYGVKD. With 2 bases removed from V and 9 bases from J, the gap between germline ends came to 14 bases. The CDR3 consists of 14 residues. The CDR3 sequence: CAISEVPDGGEQFF. Written as DNA, the CDR3 is TGTGCCATCAGTGAGGTCCCTGACGGGGGTGAGCAGTTCTTC.

The CDR3 here is CASSIVMGASNTEAFF. CDR3 DNA sequence: TGTGCCAGTAGTATCGTTATGGGGGCATCGAACACTGAAGCTTTCTTT. V and J are TRBV19 and TRBJ1-1, with a tentative D call TRBD1 (6 bases). V shed 3 bases and J shed 1 base, with 15 bases lying between them. Germline V gene lookup returns CDR1 LNHDA and CDR2 SQIVND (reference sequence). The CDR3 is 16 residues long.

The V and J genes are TRBV4-2 and TRBJ2-2, with D perhaps TRBD2 (6 bases). The CDR3 runs 16 residues. Germline V gives CDR1 LGHNA, CDR2 YNFKEQ. The V end lost 1 base, the J end lost 5 bases, and 14 bases lay between the germline ends. The CDR3 nucleotides are TGTGCCAGCAGCCAAGTGGGCGGGATTGTTACCGGGGAGCTGTTTTTT. Amino acids: CASSQVGGIVTGELFF.

J is TRBJ1-4 and V is TRBV6-5, with TRBD1 as a possible D gene (5 bases). Germline CDR1 reads MNHEY; CDR2 reads SVGAGI. This CDR3 region has 16 residues. Between the trimmed V and J ends, which lost 2 bases and 6 bases, there was a span of 16 bases. The CDR3 here is CASSYGGAGSDEKLFF. In DNA form, the CDR3 reads TGTGCCAGCAGTTACGGGGGTGCAGGGAGTGATGAAAAACTGTTTTTT.

The V and J genes are TRBV5-6 and TRBJ2-7; no reliable D call. V was trimmed by 0 bases and J by 5 bases, leaving 9 bases between them. The CDR3 totals 13 residues. Per germline, CDR1 SGHDT and CDR2 YYEEEE. Here the CDR3 reads CASSLGASHEQYF. The CDR3 bases are TGTGCCAGCAGCTTGGGTGCGTCTCACGAGCAGTACTTC.

The rearrangement joins TRBV7-3 to TRBJ2-3; D unclear. The germline gives CDR1 SGHTA, CDR2 FQGTGA. CDR3 length: 12 amino acids. Trimming removed 5 bases from V and 5 bases from J, with 8 bases in between. CDR3 sequence reads: CASSPMGDTQYF. CDR3 DNA sequence: TGTGCCAGCAGCCCCATGGGAGATACGCAGTATTTT.

The chain employs TRBV9 and TRBJ1-2, with TRBD1 identical over 10 bases. Trimming at V came to 2 bases and at J to 7 bases, leaving 8 bases not matched to a gene. Germline-derived CDR1 and CDR2 are SGDLS and YYNGEE. This CDR3 has 15 residues. As DNA, the CDR3 is TGTGCCAGCAGCGTGTCCATAGGACAGGGGGTTGGCTACACCTTC. As protein: CASSVSIGQGVGYTF. Full variable domain (outside the CDR3, taken from reference TRBV9 and TRBJ1-2): DSGVTQTPKHLITATGQRVTLRCSPRSGDLSVYWYQQSLDQGLQFLIQYYNGEERAKGNILERFSAQQFPDLHSELNLSSLELGDSALYFCASSVSIGQGVGYTFGSGTRLTVV.

V usage is TRBV6-5 and J usage is TRBJ2-7; D may be TRBD2 (7 bases). Trimming took 2 bases from V and 4 from J, leaving 15 bases between them. CDR3 length: 15 amino acids. From germline, CDR1 is MNHEY and CDR2 SVGAGI. Here the CDR3 reads CASSYTGGLSYEQYF. The CDR3 DNA reads as TGTGCCAGCAGTTACACGGGGGGCCTATCTTACGAGCAGTACTTC.

This sequence joins TRBV11-3 and TRBJ2-7, with TRBD1 matching 8 bases. The CDR3 extends over 14 amino acids. Germline trimming cut 3 bases from V and 6 bases from J; bases unmatched to any gene: 7. Looked up from germline, CDR1 is SGHNT and CDR2 is YENEEA. The CDR3 is CASSFGRQGSEQYF. The CDR3 coding sequence is TGTGCCAGCAGCTTTGGTCGACAGGGGAGCGAGCAGTACTTC.

The chain carries TRBV6-6 and TRBJ2-7, with D tentatively TRBD1 or TRBD2 (5 bases each). Germline CDR1 and CDR2: MNHNY and SVGAGI (reference sequence). The CDR3 spans 14 residues. The V end lost 0 bases, the J end lost 6 bases, and 12 bases lay between the germline ends. CDR3 DNA sequence: TGTGCCAGCAGTTACTCGAATCCAGGGACCGAGCAGTACTTC. This codes for CASSYSNPGTEQYF.

The V call is TRBV6-1, the J call TRBJ1-1; 7 bases are a match to TRBD1. J was trimmed by 5 bases and V by 3 bases; bases with no gene match: 9. CDR3 length: 15 residues. The germline V gene has CDR1 MNHNS and CDR2 SASEGT. In nucleotides, the CDR3 is TGTGCCAGCAGTGACAGGGCAGGGGGAGAGACTGAAGCTTTCTTT. Translated: CASSDRAGGETEAFF.

The table lists this clone with a count of one. The genes are TRBV7-8 and TRBJ2-2, with 13 bases fitting TRBD2. From germline, CDR1 is SGHVS and CDR2 FQNEAQ. The length of the CDR3 is 18 residues. The V and J ends lost 5 bases and 5 bases, in that order; junction bases with no gene match: 11. CDR3 coding DNA: TGTGCCAGCAGCACCCGGACTAGCGGGAGTTTTGGAACCGGGGAGCTGTTTTTT. Translation gives CASSTRTSGSFGTGELFF.

The chain joins TRBV7-9 to TRBJ1-5; maybe TRBD1 (5 bases). Germline V gene sequence: CDR1 SEHNR, CDR2 FQNEAQ (reference sequence). V lost 3 bases and J lost 6, with 12 bases in between. The CDR3 has 14 amino acids. CDR3 sequence: CASSFIGEGQPQHF. The CDR3 region has the DNA TGTGCCAGCAGCTTCATAGGGGAAGGTCAGCCCCAGCATTTT.

The chain is built from TRBV6-5 and TRBJ2-7; 7 positions agree with TRBD1. In germline, CDR1 is MNHEY, CDR2 SVGAGI. Trimming removed 9 bases from V and 6 bases from J; junction bases left unmatched: 14. The CDR3 consists of 14 residues. CDR3 protein: CASSPGQRRSEQYF. CDR3 DNA: TGTGCCAGTTCCCCGGGACAGAGGAGGTCCGAGCAGTACTTC.

This clone came up once. The gene calls are TRBV7-2 and TRBJ2-3; 11 bases line up with TRBD2. Germline CDR1 is SGHTA and CDR2 is FQGNSA. J was trimmed by 6 bases and V by 5 bases; bases with no gene match: 7. This CDR3 comprises 15 residues. DNA for the CDR3: TGTGCCAGCAGCCTACCGACTAGCGGGATGGATACGCAGTATTTT. Translated, it gives CASSLPTSGMDTQYF.

The table lists this clone with a count of one. The rearrangement uses TRBV7-2 and TRBJ1-4, with 8 nucleotides matching TRBD1. J was trimmed by 0 bases and V by 5 bases; bases with no gene match: 2. CDR3 length: 15 amino acids. Germline V gene sequence: CDR1 SGHTA, CDR2 FQGNSA. The CDR3 DNA reads as TGTGCCAGCAGCACACAGGGGGCAACTAATGAAAAACTGTTTTTT. This encodes CASSTQGATNEKLFF.

This clone showed up just a few times. The junction and the germline gene differ at one end; a read error may be behind it. This rearrangement joins TRBV6-6 to TRBJ1-2, with TRBD1 matching 9 bases. Germline V lookup: CDR1 MNHNY, CDR2 SVGAGI (reference sequence). The CDR3 length is 11 residues. CDR3 coding DNA: TGTGCCAGCAGGCCCGGGACAGGGTACTTCTTC. It codes for CASRPGTGYFF.

The chain joins TRBV19 to TRBJ2-7; a weak D match, TRBD2 (6 bases). The CDR3 is made up of 15 amino acids. Germline V gene data show CDR1 as LNHDA and CDR2 as SQIVND (reference sequence). V lost 5 bases and J 2 bases, leaving 16 bases between the germline ends. The CDR3 spells CASSWSGAVPYEQYF. CDR3 sequence (DNA): TGTGCCAGTAGTTGGTCGGGAGCGGTTCCCTACGAGCAGTACTTC.

V usage is TRBV20-1 and J usage is TRBJ1-2, with 9 bases lining up with TRBD1. This CDR3 is 11 amino acids long. Germline assignment: CDR1 DFQATT and CDR2 SNEGSKA (reference sequence). The V segment lost 7 bases and the J segment 4 bases; nucleotides outside the gene matches: 1. This CDR3 is CSVTGGYGYTF. The CDR3 DNA reads TGCAGTGTGACAGGGGGCTATGGCTACACCTTC.

The V gene is TRBV29-1, the J gene TRBJ2-4; weak D call: TRBD2 (5 bases). Germline values: CDR1 SQVTM, CDR2 ANQGSEA. This CDR3 contains 15 residues. V was pared by 6 bases and J by 2 bases, with 17 bases between. CDR3 amino acids: CSVSRAGVSKNIQYF. CDR3 coding DNA: TGCAGCGTGTCGCGGGCGGGTGTCTCCAAAAACATTCAGTACTTC.

This CDR3 is CASSTRTGRSTGELFF. Written as DNA, the CDR3 is TGTGCCAGCAGCACAAGGACAGGGAGGAGCACCGGGGAGCTGTTTTTT. V gene TRBV5-4 combines with J gene TRBJ2-2; 8 bases are a match to TRBD1. The CDR3 is 16 amino acids. Germline CDR1 SGHNT, CDR2 YYREEE (reference sequence). J gave up 4 bases and V 4 bases, and 9 bases lay outside the gene matches.

The chain combines TRBV4-2 with TRBJ2-5; D is uncertain. Trimming removed 2 bases from V and 0 bases from J, with 10 bases in between. CDR3 length: 15 amino acids. In germline, CDR1 is LGHNA, CDR2 YNFKEQ. CDR3 nucleotides: TGTGCCAGCAGCCAATCCAGCCAGGACCAAGAGACCCAGTACTTC. Its translation is CASSQSSQDQETQYF.

This clone has just a few counts. The chain is built from TRBV27 and TRBJ2-7; 11 bases are shared with TRBD1. CDR1 is MNHEY and CDR2 is SMNVEV in the germline V gene (reference sequence). The CDR3 runs to 15 residues. V lost 4 bases to trimming and J lost 4 bases; unmatched junction nucleotides: 6. The CDR3: CASSSFGTGGYEQYF. Here the CDR3 DNA reads TGTGCCAGCAGTTCATTCGGGACAGGGGGTTACGAGCAGTACTTC.

This rearrangement joins TRBV6-4 to TRBJ2-3; the D gene is possibly TRBD2 (6 bases). V gave up 6 bases and J gave up 0 bases, with 16 bases separating them. The V gene's germline CDR1 is MRHNA and CDR2 SNTAGT. This CDR3 is 16 amino acids long. In nucleotides, the CDR3 is TGTGCCAGCAGGCCTGGGCTAGCGAAGAGCACAGATACGCAGTATTTT. This gives the protein CASRPGLAKSTDTQYF.

The V gene is TRBV5-4, the J gene TRBJ1-1; 7 nucleotides line up with TRBD1. Germline-derived CDR1 and CDR2 are SGHNT and YYREEE (reference sequence). The CDR3 length is 13 residues. Germline trimming cut 4 bases from V and 5 bases from J; bases unmatched to any gene: 5. CDR3 loop: CASSTDRWTEAFF. As DNA, the CDR3 is TGTGCCAGCAGCACGGACAGGTGGACTGAAGCTTTCTTT. The full variable domain, in which reference TRBV5-4 and TRBJ1-1 provide the parts outside the CDR3, is ETGVTQSPTHLIKTRGQQVTLRCSSQSGHNTVSWYQQALGQGPQFIFQYYREEENGRGNFPPRFSGLQFPNYSSELNVNALELDDSALYLCASSTDRWTEAFFGQGTRLTVV.

The rearrangement joins TRBV18 to TRBJ2-7, with TRBD1 as a possible D gene (6 bases). CDR1 KGHSH and CDR2 LQKENI come from the germline V gene. This CDR3 has 15 amino acids. Deletions cut 2 bases from V and 5 bases from J, with 16 bases between. As DNA, the CDR3 is TGTGCCAGCTCACCATCCTATTCTAGGGACAACGAGCAGTACTTC. Residues: CASSPSYSRDNEQYF.

The chain carries TRBV25-1 and TRBJ1-5; D uncertain. The V end was cut by 5 bases, the J end by 5 bases, with 10 bases between. This CDR3 contains 13 residues. Germline V gives CDR1 MGHDK, CDR2 SYGVNS. CDR3 in amino acids: CASSFGVDQPQHF. Written as DNA, the CDR3 is TGTGCCAGCAGTTTCGGAGTTGATCAGCCCCAGCATTTT. Full variable domain (remainder filled in from reference TRBV25-1 and TRBJ1-5): EADIYQTPRYLVIGTGKKITLECSQTMGHDKMYWYQQDPGMELHLIHYSYGVNSTEKGDLSSESTVSRIRTEHFPLTLESARPSHTSQYLCASSFGVDQPQHFGDGTRLSIL.

This clone is a singleton in its sample. The chain combines TRBV7-6 with TRBJ2-6, with no clear D. The CDR3 length is 15 residues. Germline values: CDR1 SGHVS, CDR2 FNYEAQ. Trimming pared 5 bases from V and 0 bases from J, leaving 8 bases between. CDR3 nucleotides: TGTGCCAGCAGCAGAAGGTACTCTGGGGCCAACGTCCTGACTTTC. The encoded protein is CASSRRYSGANVLTF.